Listed below are T cell receptor beta chains from one sample, sequenced in a study of cytomegalovirus exposure and HLA in healthy donors. Libraries were prepared by immunoSEQ multiplex PCR; TCRdb keeps only in-frame clonotypes and omits some of them. The sample holds 180,000 or so clones, about 82% seen once. The sample was PBMCs. These receptors originate from a man aged 18 to 29 in good health and CMV-seronegative. Each CDR3 is given with its conserved first and last residue. A D gene is named only where the DNA matches it firmly. Size is stated for part of the rows, as once, few or many counts, or as a class when the clone is expanded.

>TRBJ1-2|TRBD1|TRBV7-9|.
CASSLDTRTGQKGYTF
TGTGCCAGCAGCTTAGATACAAGGACAGGACAGAAGGGCTACACCTTC
>TRBJ2-2|TRBD2|TRBV7-9|.
CASSLASGRNTGELFF
TGTGCCAGCAGCTTGGCTAGCGGGAGAAACACCGGGGAGCTGTTTTTT
>TRBJ2-7|TRBD2|TRBV4-1|.
CASSLAGSYEQYF
TGCGCCAGCAGCCTAGCGGGGAGCTACGAGCAGTACTTC
>TRBJ1-1|.|TRBV5-4|.
CASSGRTKNTEAFF
TGTGCCAGCAGCGGGCGGACAAAGAACACTGAAGCTTTCTTT
>TRBJ2-5|.|TRBV6-1|.
CASSEAGLERTQYF
TGTGCCAGCAGTGAAGCGGGGCTAGAAAGGACCCAGTACTTC
>TRBJ1-2|TRBD1|TRBV6-5|few
CASSGGQGVGYTF
TGTGCCAGCAGTGGGGGCCAGGGGGTGGGCTACACCTTC
>TRBJ2-1|.|TRBV30|.
CAWSVGGEGNEQFF
TGTGCCTGGAGTGTAGGGGGGGAAGGAAATGAGCAGTTCTTC
>TRBJ1-2|TRBD1|TRBV29-1|.
CSVGLDRVRGYTF
TGCAGCGTTGGGCTGGACAGGGTCCGCGGCTACACCTTC
>TRBJ1-5|.|TRBV28|once
CASSPPTRSQPQHF
TGTGCCAGCAGTCCACCCACTCGGAGTCAGCCCCAGCATTTT
>TRBJ1-5|.|TRBV19|.
CAPSRGRDQPQHF
TGTGCCCCCTCGCGGGGTCGGGATCAGCCCCAGCATTTT
>TRBJ2-5|TRBD1|TRBV4-1|.
CASSQPGGRGLETQYF
TGCGCCAGCAGCCAGCCTGGCGGCAGGGGGCTAGAGACCCAGTACTTC
>TRBJ2-3|TRBD1|TRBV19|once
CASSRTEGASTDTQYF
TGTGCCAGTAGTCGCACCGAGGGGGCTTCCACAGATACGCAGTATTTT
>TRBJ2-3|.|TRBV9|.
CASSADWPTDTQYF
TGTGCCAGCAGCGCGGACTGGCCCACAGATACGCAGTATTTT
>TRBJ2-7|.|TRBV5-1|.
CASSLLPPRVNSYEQYF
TGCGCCAGCAGCTTACTACCCCCCAGGGTTAATAGTTACGAGCAGTACTTC
>TRBJ2-1|.|TRBV5-1|once
CASSLYGAAYNEQFF
TGCGCCAGCAGCTTGTATGGGGCTGCCTACAATGAGCAGTTCTTC
>TRBJ1-2|TRBD1|TRBV6-5|few
CASSSPRTGRYGYTF
TGTGCCAGCAGTTCCCCTAGGACAGGGCGGTATGGCTACACCTTC
>TRBJ2-7|.|TRBV28|.
CASSLVASSLSYEQYF
TGTGCCAGCAGTTTAGTGGCCAGTTCGCTCTCCTACGAGCAGTACTTC
>TRBJ2-1|.|TRBV11-2|.
CASSGRVGAGEQFF
TGTGCCAGCAGCGGTAGGGTGGGGGCAGGTGAGCAGTTCTTC
>TRBJ2-2|.|TRBV6-5|once
CASRPLSVAGELFF
TGTGCCAGCAGACCCCTTTCGGTGGCCGGGGAGCTGTTTTTT
>TRBJ1-2|.|TRBV19|.
CASSISVYGYTF
TGTGCCAGTAGTATCTCAGTCTATGGCTACACCTTC
>TRBJ1-6|TRBD1|TRBV6-5|few
CASSSQGGSPLHF
TGTGCCAGCAGTTCTCAGGGGGGTTCACCCCTCCACTTT
>TRBJ2-1|TRBD2|TRBV5-1|.
CASSPSPSGSYEQFF
TGCGCCAGCAGCCCCTCGCCTAGCGGGAGCTATGAGCAGTTCTTC
>TRBJ1-2|.|TRBV29-1|.
CSVESEGYGYTF
TGCAGCGTTGAGTCGGAGGGTTATGGCTACACCTTC
>TRBJ2-7|.|TRBV9|.
CASSVDTSEKRQYF
TGTGCCAGCAGCGTAGACACCTCGGAGAAACGGCAGTACTTC
>TRBJ2-5|TRBD2|TRBV5-1|.
CASSTSGGGETQYF
TGCGCCAGCAGCACTAGCGGGGGAGGGGAGACCCAGTACTTC
>TRBJ1-6|TRBD1|TRBV9|.
CASSVLGGNSPLHF
TGTGCCAGCAGCGTTTTAGGGGGCAATTCACCCCTCCACTTT
>TRBJ1-2|.|TRBV15|.
CATSRGGEIYGYTF
TGTGCCACCAGCAGAGGCGGGGAGATCTATGGCTACACCTTC
>TRBJ2-7|.|TRBV12-5|.
CASGLPPFRGREQYF
TGTGCTAGTGGTTTACCCCCTTTTCGGGGTCGCGAGCAGTACTTC
>TRBJ2-1|.|TRBV7-3|.
CASSRGPQGGEQFF
TGTGCCAGCAGCCGGGGACCCCAAGGAGGGGAGCAGTTCTTC
>TRBJ2-1|TRBD1|TRBV29-1|.
CSVYNRGPYNEQFF
TGCAGCGTCTACAACAGGGGGCCCTACAATGAGCAGTTCTTC
>TRBJ2-5|TRBD1|TRBV27|.
CASSLSTGVQETQYF
TGTGCCAGCAGTTTATCTACAGGGGTCCAAGAGACCCAGTACTTC